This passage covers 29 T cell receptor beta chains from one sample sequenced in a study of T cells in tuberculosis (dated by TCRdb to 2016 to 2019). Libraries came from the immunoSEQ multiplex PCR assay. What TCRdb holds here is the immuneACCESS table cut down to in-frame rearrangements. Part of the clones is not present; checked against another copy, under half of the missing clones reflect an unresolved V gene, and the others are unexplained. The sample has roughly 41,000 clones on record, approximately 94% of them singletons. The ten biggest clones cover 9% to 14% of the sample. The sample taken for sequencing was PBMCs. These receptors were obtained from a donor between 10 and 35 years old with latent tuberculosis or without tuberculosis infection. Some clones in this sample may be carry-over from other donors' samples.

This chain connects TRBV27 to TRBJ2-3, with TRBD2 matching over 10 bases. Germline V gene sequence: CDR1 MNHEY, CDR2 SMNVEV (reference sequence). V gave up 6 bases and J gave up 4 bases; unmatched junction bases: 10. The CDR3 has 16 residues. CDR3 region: CASRREPGLAADTQYF. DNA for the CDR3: TGTGCCAGCAGGAGGGAACCAGGACTAGCGGCAGATACGCAGTATTTT.

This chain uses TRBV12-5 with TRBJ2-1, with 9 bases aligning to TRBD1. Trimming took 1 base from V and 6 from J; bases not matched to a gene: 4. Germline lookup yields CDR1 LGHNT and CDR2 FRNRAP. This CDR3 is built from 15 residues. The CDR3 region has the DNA TGTGCTAGTGGTTTGGACAGGGGGCACGGCAATGAGCAGTTCTTC. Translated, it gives CASGLDRGHGNEQFF.

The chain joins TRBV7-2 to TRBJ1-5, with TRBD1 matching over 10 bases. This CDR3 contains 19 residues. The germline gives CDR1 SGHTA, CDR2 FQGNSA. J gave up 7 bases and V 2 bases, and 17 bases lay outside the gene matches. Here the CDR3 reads CASSLNQSGGQGFCQPQHF. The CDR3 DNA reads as TGTGCCAGCAGCTTAAACCAATCTGGGGGACAGGGGTTCTGCCAGCCCCAGCATTTT.

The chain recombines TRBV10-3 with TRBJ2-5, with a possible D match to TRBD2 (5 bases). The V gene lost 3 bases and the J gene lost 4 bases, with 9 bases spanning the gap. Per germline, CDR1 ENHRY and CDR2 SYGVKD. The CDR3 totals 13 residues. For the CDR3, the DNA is TGTGCCATCAGTGAAAGGGAGCGAGAGACCCAGTACTTC. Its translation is CAISERERETQYF.

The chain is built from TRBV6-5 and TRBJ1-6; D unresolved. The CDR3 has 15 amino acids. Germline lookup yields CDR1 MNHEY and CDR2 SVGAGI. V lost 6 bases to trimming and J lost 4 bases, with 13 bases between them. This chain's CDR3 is CASSLARPYNSPLHF. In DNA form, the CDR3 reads TGTGCCAGCAGCCTAGCGAGGCCGTATAATTCACCCCTCCACTTT.

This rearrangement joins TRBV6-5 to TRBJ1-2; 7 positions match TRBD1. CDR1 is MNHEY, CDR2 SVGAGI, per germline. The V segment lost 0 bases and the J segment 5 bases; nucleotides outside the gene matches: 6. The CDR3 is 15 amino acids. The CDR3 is CASSYSSGGDYGYTF. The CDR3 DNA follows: TGTGCCAGCAGTTACTCATCAGGGGGTGATTATGGCTACACCTTC.

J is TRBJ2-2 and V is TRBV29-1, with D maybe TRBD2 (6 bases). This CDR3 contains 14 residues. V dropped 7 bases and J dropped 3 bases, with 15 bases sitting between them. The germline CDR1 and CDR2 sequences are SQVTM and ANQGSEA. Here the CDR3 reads CSASGVWDTGELFF. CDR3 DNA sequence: TGCAGCGCCTCGGGGGTTTGGGACACCGGGGAGCTGTTTTTT.

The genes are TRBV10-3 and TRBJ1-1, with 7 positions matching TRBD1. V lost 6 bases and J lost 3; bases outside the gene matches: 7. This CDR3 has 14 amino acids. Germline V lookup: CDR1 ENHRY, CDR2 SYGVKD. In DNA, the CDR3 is TGTGCCATCAGCAGACAGGGAGGAGACACTGAAGCTTTCTTT. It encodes CAISRQGGDTEAFF.

The CDR3 loop reads CASSLGLAGRQPYEQYF. The CDR3 region has the DNA TGTGCCAGCAGCTTAGGGCTAGCGGGGAGGCAGCCCTACGAGCAGTACTTC. The chain is built from TRBV11-2 and TRBJ2-7, with 9 nucleotides matching TRBD2. V dropped 1 base and J dropped 2; count of bases not matched to a gene: 9. CDR3 length: 17 residues. Germline CDR1 is SGHAT and CDR2 is FQNNGV.

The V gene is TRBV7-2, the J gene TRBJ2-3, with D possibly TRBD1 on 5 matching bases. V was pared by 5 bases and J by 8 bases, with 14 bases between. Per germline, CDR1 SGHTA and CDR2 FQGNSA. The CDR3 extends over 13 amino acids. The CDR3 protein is CASSQKTVSTQYF. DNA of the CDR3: TGTGCCAGCAGCCAAAAGACAGTTTCTACGCAGTATTTT.

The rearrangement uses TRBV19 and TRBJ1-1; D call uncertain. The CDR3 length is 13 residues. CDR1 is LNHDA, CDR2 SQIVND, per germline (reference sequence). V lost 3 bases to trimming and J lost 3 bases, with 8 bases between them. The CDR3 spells CASSIRGYTEAFF. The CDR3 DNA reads TGTGCCAGTAGTATTCGGGGTTACACTGAAGCTTTCTTT.

CDR3 nucleotides: TGCGCCAGCAGCCAAGATGCTGGACTTCTCACAGATACGCAGTATTTT. Protein product: CASSQDAGLLTDTQYF. The chain is built from TRBV4-1 and TRBJ2-3; tentatively, D is TRBD2 (5 bases). Germline loops: CDR1 MGHRA, CDR2 YSYEKL. The CDR3 spans 16 residues. Trimming removed 0 bases at V and 2 bases at J, with 12 bases between.

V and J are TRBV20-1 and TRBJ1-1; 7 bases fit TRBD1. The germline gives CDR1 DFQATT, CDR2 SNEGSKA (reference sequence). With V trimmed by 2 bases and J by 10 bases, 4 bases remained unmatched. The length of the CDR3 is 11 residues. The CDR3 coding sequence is TGCAGTGCTAGAACAGGGGCAGTAGCTTTCTTT. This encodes CSARTGAVAFF.

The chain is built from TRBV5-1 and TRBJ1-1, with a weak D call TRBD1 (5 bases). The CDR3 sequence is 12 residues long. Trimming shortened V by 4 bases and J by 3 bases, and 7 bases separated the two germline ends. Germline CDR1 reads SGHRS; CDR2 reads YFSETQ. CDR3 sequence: CASSRGDTEAFF. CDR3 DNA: TGCGCCAGCAGCCGGGGGGACACTGAAGCTTTCTTT.

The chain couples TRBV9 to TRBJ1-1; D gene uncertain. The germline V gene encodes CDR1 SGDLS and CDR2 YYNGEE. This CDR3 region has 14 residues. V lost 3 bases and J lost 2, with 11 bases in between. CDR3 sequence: CASSASGSNTEAFF. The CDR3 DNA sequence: TGTGCCAGCAGCGCCTCGGGGTCTAACACTGAAGCTTTCTTT.

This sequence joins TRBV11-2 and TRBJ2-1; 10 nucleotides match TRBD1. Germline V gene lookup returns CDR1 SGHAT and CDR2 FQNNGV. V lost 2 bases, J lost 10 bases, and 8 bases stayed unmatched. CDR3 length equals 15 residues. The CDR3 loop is CASSLSRDRGGEQFF. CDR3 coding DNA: TGTGCCAGCAGCTTATCCCGGGACAGGGGAGGGGAGCAGTTCTTC.

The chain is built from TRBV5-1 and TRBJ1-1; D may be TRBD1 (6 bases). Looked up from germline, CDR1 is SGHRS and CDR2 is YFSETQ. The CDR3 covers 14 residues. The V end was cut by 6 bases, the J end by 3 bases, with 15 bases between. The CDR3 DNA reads TGCGCCAGCACCCAGGGGAGTACGGACACTGAAGCTTTCTTT. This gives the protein CASTQGSTDTEAFF.

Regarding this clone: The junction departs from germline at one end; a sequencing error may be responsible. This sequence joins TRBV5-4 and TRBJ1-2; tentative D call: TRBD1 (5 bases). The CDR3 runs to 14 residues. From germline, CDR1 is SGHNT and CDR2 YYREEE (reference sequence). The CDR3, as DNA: TGTGCCAGTAGCTTACAGGAACCTAACTATGGCTACACCTTC. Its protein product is CASSLQEPNYGYTF.

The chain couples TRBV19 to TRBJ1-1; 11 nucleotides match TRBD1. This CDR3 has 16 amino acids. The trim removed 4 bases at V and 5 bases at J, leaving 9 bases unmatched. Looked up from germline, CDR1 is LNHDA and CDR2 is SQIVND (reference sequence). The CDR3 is CASSTWTGGVFTEAFF. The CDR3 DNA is TGTGCCAGTAGTACTTGGACAGGGGGCGTCTTTACTGAAGCTTTCTTT.

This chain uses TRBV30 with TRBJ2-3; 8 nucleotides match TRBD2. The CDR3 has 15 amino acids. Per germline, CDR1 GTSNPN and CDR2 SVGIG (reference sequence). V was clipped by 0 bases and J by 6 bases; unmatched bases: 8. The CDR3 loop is CAWSVLGGGTDTQYF. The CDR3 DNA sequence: TGTGCCTGGAGTGTATTGGGCGGGGGGACCGATACGCAGTATTTT. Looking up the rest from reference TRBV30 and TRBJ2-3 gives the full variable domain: SQTIHQWPATLVQPVGSPLSLECTVEGTSNPNLYWYRQAAGRGLQLLFYSVGIGQISSEVPQNLSASRPQDRQFILSSKKLLLSDSGFYLCAWSVLGGGTDTQYFGPGTRLTVL.

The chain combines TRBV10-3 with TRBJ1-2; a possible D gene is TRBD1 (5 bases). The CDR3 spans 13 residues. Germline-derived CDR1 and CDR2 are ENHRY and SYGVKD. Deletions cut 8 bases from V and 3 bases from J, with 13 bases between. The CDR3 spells CAIGGHPDYGYTF. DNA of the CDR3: TGTGCCATCGGTGGACACCCCGACTATGGCTACACCTTC.

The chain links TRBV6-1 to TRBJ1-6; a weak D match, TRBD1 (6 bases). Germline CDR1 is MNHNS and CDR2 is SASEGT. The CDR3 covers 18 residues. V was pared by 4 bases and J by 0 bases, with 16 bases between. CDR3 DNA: TGTGCCAGCAGTGTACAGGGTTTCTTTAGCTCCTATAATTCACCCCTCCACTTT. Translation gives CASSVQGFFSSYNSPLHF.

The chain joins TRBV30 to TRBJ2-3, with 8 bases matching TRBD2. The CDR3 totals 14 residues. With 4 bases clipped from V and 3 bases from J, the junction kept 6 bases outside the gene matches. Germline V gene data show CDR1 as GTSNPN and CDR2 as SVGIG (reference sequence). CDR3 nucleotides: TGTGCCTGGACCCTAGCGGGCGTTACAGATACGCAGTATTTT. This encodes CAWTLAGVTDTQYF. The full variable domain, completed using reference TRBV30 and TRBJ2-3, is SQTIHQWPATLVQPVGSPLSLECTVEGTSNPNLYWYRQAAGRGLQLLFYSVGIGQISSEVPQNLSASRPQDRQFILSSKKLLLSDSGFYLCAWTLAGVTDTQYFGPGTRLTVL.

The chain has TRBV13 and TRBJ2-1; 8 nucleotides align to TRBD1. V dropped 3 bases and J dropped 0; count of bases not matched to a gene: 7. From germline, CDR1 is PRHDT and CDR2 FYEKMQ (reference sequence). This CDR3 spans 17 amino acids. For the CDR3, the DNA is TGTGCCAGCAGCTTCCAGGGGGCCCAAAGCTCCTACAATGAGCAGTTCTTC. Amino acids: CASSFQGAQSSYNEQFF.

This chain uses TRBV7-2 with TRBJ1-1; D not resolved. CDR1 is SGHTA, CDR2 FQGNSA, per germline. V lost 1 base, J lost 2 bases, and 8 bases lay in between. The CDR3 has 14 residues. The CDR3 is CASSLEWPNTEAFF. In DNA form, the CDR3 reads TGTGCCAGCAGCTTAGAGTGGCCAAACACTGAAGCTTTCTTT. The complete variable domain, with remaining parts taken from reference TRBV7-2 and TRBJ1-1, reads GAGVSQSPSNKVTEKGKDVELRCDPISGHTALYWYRQSLGQGLEFLIYFQGNSAPDKSGLPSDRFSAERTGGSVSTLTIQRTQQEDSAVYLCASSLEWPNTEAFFGQGTRLTVV.

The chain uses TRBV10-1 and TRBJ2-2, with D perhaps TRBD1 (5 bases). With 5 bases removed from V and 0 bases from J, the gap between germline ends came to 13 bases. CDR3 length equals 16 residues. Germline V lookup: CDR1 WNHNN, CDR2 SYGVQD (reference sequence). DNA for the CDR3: TGCGCCAGCAGTCCTTCCAGGGAATCGAACACCGGGGAGCTGTTTTTT. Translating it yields CASSPSRESNTGELFF.

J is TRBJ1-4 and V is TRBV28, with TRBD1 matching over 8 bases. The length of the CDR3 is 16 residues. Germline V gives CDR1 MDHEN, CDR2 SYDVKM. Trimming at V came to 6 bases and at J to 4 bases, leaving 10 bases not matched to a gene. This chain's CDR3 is CASSVAKDRDNEKLFF. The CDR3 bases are TGTGCCAGCAGCGTTGCGAAGGACAGGGATAATGAAAAACTGTTTTTT.

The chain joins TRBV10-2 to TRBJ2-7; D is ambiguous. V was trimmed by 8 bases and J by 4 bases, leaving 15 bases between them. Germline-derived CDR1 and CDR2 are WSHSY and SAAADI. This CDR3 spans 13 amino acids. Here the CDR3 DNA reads TGCGCCAGCCTCCAGCGTTATCCTTACGAGCAGTACTTC. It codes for CASLQRYPYEQYF.

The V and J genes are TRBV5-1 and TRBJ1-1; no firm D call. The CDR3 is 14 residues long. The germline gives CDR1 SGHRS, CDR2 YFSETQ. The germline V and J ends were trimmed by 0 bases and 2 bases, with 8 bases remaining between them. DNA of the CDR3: TGCGCCAGCAGCTTGGGGCAGATTAACACTGAAGCTTTCTTT. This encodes CASSLGQINTEAFF.